This T cell receptor (beta chain) was obtained from a study of blood T cell repertoires in COVID-19. Study as a whole: Acute-phase and convalescent COVID-19 samples originated in the United States, Italy and Spain. The cDNA or gDNA used as material had been derived from T cells, B-cell-depleted T cells, or PBMCs.

The CDR3 runs 15 residues. Germline V gene data show CDR1 as MRHNA and CDR2 as SNTAGT. V lost 6 bases and J lost 4; bases outside the gene matches: 8. Authors' data handling: Reference gene primer amplification yielded estimated nucleated cell counts. Measured with immunoSEQ multiplex PCR; TCRdb has only the in-frame clones, and not every one. Clonal size and the V and J genes are those of that table, whereas D and trimming came from the DNA. Of about 210,000 clones in the sample, 88% are singletons; the top ten hold less than 2%. The sequencing sample was made of peripheral blood. This TCR was sampled from a man aged 65 to 79 with acute or convalescent COVID-19. The chain has TRBV6-4 and TRBJ2-3; 9 positions agree with TRBD1. CDR3 nucleotides: TGTGCCAGCAGGGCCACAGGGGGCGAGGCAGATACGCAGTATTTT. Protein product: CASRATGGEADTQYF.